This record concerns one T cell receptor (beta chain) sequence. Its target is unknown. The sample originates from a study of monozygotic twins with inflammatory bowel disease. Points from the study as a whole: Versus healthy twins, IBD patients showed fewer clonotypes shared with others, especially with disease activity.

UMIs that included a 6-nucleotide sample barcode were added by template switching, which took place during cDNA synthesis. Using the 5' RACE reads, TCRdb records one entry per CDR3 protein without DNA. The sample table includes 200,000 to 250,000 distinct CDR3 sequences. CDR1 SGHVS and CDR2 FQNEAQ come from the germline V gene. The CDR3 spans 11 residues. The TCR comes from a human donor with ulcerative colitis or Crohn's disease, or a healthy co-twin of an affected twin (not recorded which). The chain is built from TRBV7-8 and TRBJ2-2. The sequenced sample consisted of blood. CDR3 residues: CASSLIGELFF.